This TCR beta chain stems from a study of blood T cell repertoires in COVID-19. Study summary: PBMCs, B-cell-depleted T cells, or T cells were the source of the cDNA or gDNA that made up the material.

CDR1 is SGHNT, CDR2 YYREEE, per germline (reference sequence). CDR3 size: 15 residues. Trimming removed 4 bases from V and 6 bases from J, with 18 bases in between. The protocol was immunoSEQ multiplex PCR, while the TCRdb copy is restricted to in-frame clones and leaves out a portion. The repertoire holds some 300,000 clones, 85% to 90% seen once, with 1.5% to 2% in the top ten. This chain uses TRBV5-4 with TRBJ2-3; TRBD2 is a possible D gene (5 bases). Source material: peripheral blood. The receptor was derived from a woman in her 30s with COVID-19, enrolled during active disease. CDR3 loop: CASSPTTPIKDTQYF. The CDR3 region has the DNA TGTGCCAGCAGCCCGACTACGCCGATTAAGGATACGCAGTATTTT.